Listed below are T cell receptor beta chains from one sample, sequenced in a study of shared clonotypes between healthy human individuals. Sequenced by immunoSEQ multiplex PCR; TCRdb stores in-frame clones only, minus some. The sample consists of about 1 million clones, about 70% of them appearing once. The sample was memory CD4+ T cells sorted from blood. The receptors derive from a man between 18 and 35 years old in good health. CDR3s include the opening cysteine and the closing phenylalanine or tryptophan. The D gene is left open where the match is weak. Clone size is not always given. Where it is, it says once, few, many or a class for expanded clones.

clone size,V gene,D gene,J gene,CDR3 DNA,CDR3 protein
once,TRBV6-5,.,TRBJ1-2,TGTGCCAGCAGGATCTGGGGGCGAGACTATGGCTACACCTTC,CASRIWGRDYGYTF
.,TRBV10-3,TRBD1,TRBJ2-2,TGTGCCATCACTGAACAGGGGACGGGGACCGGGGAGCTGTTTTTT,CAITEQGTGTGELFF
once,TRBV7-2,TRBD2,TRBJ2-7,TGTGCCAGCAGCCTTAGCGGGAGTCCCAACGAGCAGTACTTC,CASSLSGSPNEQYF
.,TRBV6-5,TRBD1,TRBJ1-1,TGTGCCAGCAGTTTGGGACAGGGGGCCCCTGAAGCTTTCTTT,CASSLGQGAPEAFF
.,TRBV9,TRBD1,TRBJ2-5,TGTGCCAGCAGCGTAGATCCCCCAGGGGGCTTACGGGAGACCCAGTACTTC,CASSVDPPGGLRETQYF
once,TRBV7-9,.,TRBJ1-4,TGTGCCAGCAGCTTAGCCCGGGCGGGGAATGAAAAACTGTTTTTT,CASSLARAGNEKLFF
.,TRBV11-3,.,TRBJ2-1,TGTGCCAGCAGCGCAACCAGGGGAGAGCAGTTCTTC,CASSATRGEQFF
few,TRBV19,.,TRBJ2-2,TGTGCCAGTAGTACCACTAGTTCCGTCGCCGGGGAGCTGTTTTTT,CASSTTSSVAGELFF
.,TRBV7-9,TRBD2,TRBJ2-7,TGTGCCAGCAGCTCAAGCGGGAGGGACTACGAGCAGTACTTC,CASSSSGRDYEQYF
.,TRBV5-1,TRBD1,TRBJ1-1,TGCGCCAGCAGCTCGCTGACAGGGAGCACTGAAGCTTTCTTT,CASSSLTGSTEAFF
.,TRBV29-1,.,TRBJ2-2,TGCAGCGTTGATACCGGGGAGCTGTTTTTT,CSVDTGELFF
.,TRBV19,.,TRBJ1-2,TGTGCCAGTAGTGGGTCACAGGGCGGCTATGGCTACACCTTC,CASSGSQGGYGYTF
.,TRBV19,TRBD2,TRBJ2-5,TGTGCCAGTAGTACGACTAGCGGGGGGGGAGAGACCCAGTACTTC,CASSTTSGGGETQYF
.,TRBV6-1,.,TRBJ1-1,TGTGCCAGCAGTGAATTGGTGGTTGCTTTCTTT,CASSELVVAFF
.,TRBV7-7,TRBD2,TRBJ2-2,TGTGCTAGCAGCCCAGAAACCGGGACTAGCGGGAGTCGGACCGGGGAGCTGTTTTTT,CASSPETGTSGSRTGELFF
.,TRBV27,.,TRBJ2-7,TGTGCCAGCAGCCTTGGATGGGGCTTGGGGAGAGGCGAGCAGTACTTC,CASSLGWGLGRGEQYF
.,TRBV7-2,.,TRBJ2-7,TGTGCCAGCAGCTTAGAAGGAGGCCTCAGCTACGAGCAGTACTTC,CASSLEGGLSYEQYF
.,TRBV7-9,.,TRBJ2-7,TGTGCCAGCAGCGAACAGCTTTACGAGCAGTACTTC,CASSEQLYEQYF
.,TRBV5-8,TRBD1,TRBJ1-2,TGTGCCAGCAGCACTCCGACAGGGAAGAGTGGCTACACCTTC,CASSTPTGKSGYTF
.,TRBV6-1,.,TRBJ1-4,TGTGCCAGCAGGCCTCGCCCGGGGCCAAATGAAAAACTGTTTTTT,CASRPRPGPNEKLFF
once,TRBV11-3,TRBD2,TRBJ2-1,TGTGCCAGCAGCCCCGGGACTAGCGGGGGGATGGACTACAATGAGCAGTTCTTC,CASSPGTSGGMDYNEQFF
.,TRBV2,.,TRBJ2-5,TGTGCCAGCAGTGAATCGTCAGTCCAAGAGACCCAGTACTTC,CASSESSVQETQYF
.,TRBV10-3,TRBD2,TRBJ2-1,TGTGCCATCAGTGAGCTAGCGGGAGGGAGAGAGCAGTTCTTC,CAISELAGGREQFF
few,TRBV25-1,TRBD1,TRBJ1-1,TGTGCCAGCCTAGACAGGGTGAACACTGAAGCTTTCTTT,CASLDRVNTEAFF
.,TRBV27,TRBD1,TRBJ2-7,TGTGCCAGCAGTCCCAGACAGGGTTCCTACGAGCAGTACTTC,CASSPRQGSYEQYF
.,TRBV14,.,TRBJ2-3,TGTGCCAGCAGCCAAGATAGGAGTCGAGATACGCAGTATTTT,CASSQDRSRDTQYF
.,TRBV10-3,TRBD1,TRBJ1-5,TGTGCCATCAGTGAGTCTCGTCCCGGGACAGGGGATGAAGCCCAGCATTTT,CAISESRPGTGDEAQHF
few,TRBV7-9,TRBD2,TRBJ2-7,TGTGCCAGCAGCCGGGGTAGCGGGGGGATCTCCTACGAGCAGTACTTC,CASSRGSGGISYEQYF
.,TRBV11-2,.,TRBJ1-5,TGTGCCAGCAGCGTGACAGATGATAGCAATCAGCCCCAGCATTTT,CASSVTDDSNQPQHF
.,TRBV5-6,.,TRBJ2-1,TGTGCCAGCAGCTTACTTACTTACGACAGGACCAATGAGCAGTTCTTC,CASSLLTYDRTNEQFF
.,TRBV5-1,TRBD1,TRBJ1-2,TGCGCCAGCAGCTTGGAGGGGGCGAGGGGCTACACCTTC,CASSLEGARGYTF
.,TRBV6-5,.,TRBJ2-7,TGTGCCAGCAGTCAAGGGAGTCACGAGCAGTACTTC,CASSQGSHEQYF
few,TRBV5-1,.,TRBJ1-1,TGCGCCAGCAGAGAGGGAAAGAACACTGAAGCTTTCTTT,CASREGKNTEAFF
.,TRBV5-1,.,TRBJ2-1,TGCGCCAGCAGCTTGGCCAACGGGGGATCGAGTTACAATGAGCAGTTCTTC,CASSLANGGSSYNEQFF
.,TRBV5-1,TRBD2,TRBJ2-7,TGCGCCAGCAGCTTGAGTCGGGGGGACTACGAGCAGTACTTC,CASSLSRGDYEQYF
few,TRBV27,TRBD2,TRBJ2-1,TGTGCCAGCAGTTCCCAATCTAGCGGGGTTTACAATGAGCAGTTCTTC,CASSSQSSGVYNEQFF
few,TRBV15,.,TRBJ1-6,TGTGCCACCAGTCCCAAGAGGGATAATTCACCCCTCCACTTT,CATSPKRDNSPLHF
.,TRBV7-8,TRBD2,TRBJ2-2,TGTGCCAGCAGCCAATCTAGCGGGAGGGCGGGAACCGGGGAGCTGTTTTTT,CASSQSSGRAGTGELFF
.,TRBV15,.,TRBJ2-5,TGTGCCACCAGCACTAGAGAGACCCAGTACTTC,CATSTRETQYF
.,TRBV7-3,.,TRBJ2-1,TGTGCCAGCAGCTTAAGCTCAGGGAGTGAGCAGTTCTTC,CASSLSSGSEQFF
once,TRBV18,.,TRBJ2-7,TGTGCCAGCTCACTATACGACGCCGCAGCCCGGGGGCAGTACTTC,CASSLYDAAARGQYF
.,TRBV5-1,.,TRBJ2-5,TGCGCCAGCAGCTCGTGGGGGTGGGGCACCTTGATCGGGACCCAGTACTTC,CASSSWGWGTLIGTQYF
.,TRBV6-6,.,TRBJ2-1,TGTGCCAGCAGGCCCGGGACTCTCTCTTACAATGAGCAGTTCTTC,CASRPGTLSYNEQFF
.,TRBV7-2,TRBD1,TRBJ1-2,TGTGCCAGCAGCGTTCGACAGGGTCGGGGCTACACCTTC,CASSVRQGRGYTF
.,TRBV5-1,.,TRBJ2-3,TGCGCCAGCAGCTCCCTTGGAGGAGGGGATCAGGGCACAGATACGCAGTATTTT,CASSSLGGGDQGTDTQYF
once,TRBV19,TRBD1,TRBJ1-4,TGTGCCAGTAGGCTGGGACAGAACAATAATGAAAAACTGTTTTTT,CASRLGQNNNEKLFF
.,TRBV30,.,TRBJ1-2,TGTGCCTGGAGTGCCGGGGGGCAGAACTATGGCTACACCTTC,CAWSAGGQNYGYTF
.,TRBV30,TRBD1,TRBJ2-1,TGTGCCTGGAGGCCGGGACAGGGGTATGAGCAGTTCTTC,CAWRPGQGYEQFF
.,TRBV27,.,TRBJ2-1,TGTGCCAGCGCCCGCAGCGGAGGGGGCACGGGATACAATGAGCAGTTCTTC,CASARSGGGTGYNEQFF